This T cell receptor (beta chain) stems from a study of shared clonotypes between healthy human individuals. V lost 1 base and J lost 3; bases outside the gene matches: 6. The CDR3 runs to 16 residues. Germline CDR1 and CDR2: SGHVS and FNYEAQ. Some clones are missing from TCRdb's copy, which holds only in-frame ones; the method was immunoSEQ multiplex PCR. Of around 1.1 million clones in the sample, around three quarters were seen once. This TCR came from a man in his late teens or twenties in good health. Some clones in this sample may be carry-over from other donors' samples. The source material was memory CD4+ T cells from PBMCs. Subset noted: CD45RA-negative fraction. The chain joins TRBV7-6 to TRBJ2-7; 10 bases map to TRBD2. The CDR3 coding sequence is TGTGCCAGCAGCTTAGTACTAGCGGGAACAGTCTACGAGCAGTACTTC. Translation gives CASSLVLAGTVYEQYF.